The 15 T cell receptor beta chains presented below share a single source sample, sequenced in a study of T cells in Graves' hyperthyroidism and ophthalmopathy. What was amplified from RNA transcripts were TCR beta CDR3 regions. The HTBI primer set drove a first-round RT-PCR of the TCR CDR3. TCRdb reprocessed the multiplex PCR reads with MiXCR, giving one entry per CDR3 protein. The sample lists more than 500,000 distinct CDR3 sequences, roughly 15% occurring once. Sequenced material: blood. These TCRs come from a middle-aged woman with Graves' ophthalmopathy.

The CDR3 protein is CASSQELRTSGSYEQYF. The CDR3 DNA reads as TGCGCCAGCAGCCAAGAACTAAGGACTAGCGGGAGCTACGAGCAGTACTTC. This chain connects TRBV4-1 to TRBJ2-7; TRBD2 matches 13 bases. The CDR3 spans 17 residues. The germline V gene has CDR1 MGHRA and CDR2 YSYEKL. After removal of 0 bases from V and 3 bases from J, the junction contained 5 bases not matched to a gene.

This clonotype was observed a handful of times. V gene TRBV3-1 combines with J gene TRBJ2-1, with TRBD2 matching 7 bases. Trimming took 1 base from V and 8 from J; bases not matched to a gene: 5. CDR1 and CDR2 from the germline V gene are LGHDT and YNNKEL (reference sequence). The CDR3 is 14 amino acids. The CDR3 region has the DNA TGTGCCAGCAGCCAAGGCGGGAGTTTGGATGAGCAGTTCTTC. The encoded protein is CASSQGGSLDEQFF.

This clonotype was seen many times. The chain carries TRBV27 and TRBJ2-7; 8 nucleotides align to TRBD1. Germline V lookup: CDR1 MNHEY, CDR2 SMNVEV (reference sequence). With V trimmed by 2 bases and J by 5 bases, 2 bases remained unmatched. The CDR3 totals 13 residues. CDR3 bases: TGTGCCAGCAGTTTACAGGGGGCTCACGAGCAGTACTTC. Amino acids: CASSLQGAHEQYF.

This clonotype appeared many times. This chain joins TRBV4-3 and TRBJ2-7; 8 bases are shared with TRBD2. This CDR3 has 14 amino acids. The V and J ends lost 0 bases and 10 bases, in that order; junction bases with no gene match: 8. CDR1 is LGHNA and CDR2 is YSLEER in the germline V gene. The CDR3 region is CASSQDLLAGTQYF. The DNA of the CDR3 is TGCGCCAGCAGCCAAGATCTTCTAGCGGGTACTCAGTACTTC.

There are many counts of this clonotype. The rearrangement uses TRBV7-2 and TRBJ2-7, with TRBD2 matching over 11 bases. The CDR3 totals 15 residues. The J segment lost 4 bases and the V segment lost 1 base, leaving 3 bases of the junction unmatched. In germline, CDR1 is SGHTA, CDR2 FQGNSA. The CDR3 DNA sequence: TGTGCCAGCAGCTTAGGGCCTAGCGGGAGGTACGAGCAGTACTTC. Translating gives CASSLGPSGRYEQYF.

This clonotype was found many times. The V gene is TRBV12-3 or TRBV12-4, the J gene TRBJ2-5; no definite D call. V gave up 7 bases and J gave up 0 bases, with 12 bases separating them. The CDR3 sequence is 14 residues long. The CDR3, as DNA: TGTGCCAGCACCTACCCCCTAAACCAAGAGACCCAGTACTTC. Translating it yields CASTYPLNQETQYF.

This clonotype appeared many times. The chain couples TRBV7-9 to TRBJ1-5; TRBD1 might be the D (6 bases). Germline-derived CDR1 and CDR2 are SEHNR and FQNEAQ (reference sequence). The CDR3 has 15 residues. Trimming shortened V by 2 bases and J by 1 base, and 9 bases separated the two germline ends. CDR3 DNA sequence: TGTGCCAGCAGCTTAAGTACAGGGAGCAATCAGCCCCAGCATTTT. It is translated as CASSLSTGSNQPQHF.

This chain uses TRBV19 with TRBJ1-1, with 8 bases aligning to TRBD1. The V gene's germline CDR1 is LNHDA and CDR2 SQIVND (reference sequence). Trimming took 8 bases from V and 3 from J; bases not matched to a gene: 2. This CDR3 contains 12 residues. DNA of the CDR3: TGTGCCAGTGGACAGGGTCACACTGAAGCTTTCTTT. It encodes CASGQGHTEAFF.

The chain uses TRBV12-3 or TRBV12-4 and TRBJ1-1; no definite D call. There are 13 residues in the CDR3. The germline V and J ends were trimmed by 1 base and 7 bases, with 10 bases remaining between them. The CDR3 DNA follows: TGTGCCAGCAGTTTAGGAGGACCACTTGAAGCTTTCTTT. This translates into CASSLGGPLEAFF.

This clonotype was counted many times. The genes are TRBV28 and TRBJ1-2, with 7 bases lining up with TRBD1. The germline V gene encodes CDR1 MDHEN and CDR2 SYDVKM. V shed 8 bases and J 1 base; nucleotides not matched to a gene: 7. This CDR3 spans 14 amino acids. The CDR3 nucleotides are TGTGCCAGCGAAAGACAGGGCATTAACTATGGCTACACCTTC. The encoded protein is CASERQGINYGYTF.

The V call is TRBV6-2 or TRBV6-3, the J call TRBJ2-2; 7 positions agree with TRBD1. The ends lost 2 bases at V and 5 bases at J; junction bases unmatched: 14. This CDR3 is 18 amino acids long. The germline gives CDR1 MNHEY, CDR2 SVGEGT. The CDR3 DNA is TGTGCCAGCAGTTACCCGACTCATGGGGTCAGGGGGACCGGGGAGCTGTTTTTT. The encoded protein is CASSYPTHGVRGTGELFF.

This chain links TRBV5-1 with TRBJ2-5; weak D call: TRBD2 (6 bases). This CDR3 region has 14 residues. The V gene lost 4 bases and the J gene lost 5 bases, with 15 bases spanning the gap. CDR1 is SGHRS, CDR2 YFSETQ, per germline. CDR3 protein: CASSGGTAEETQYF. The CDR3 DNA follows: TGCGCCAGCAGCGGGGGGACGGCCGAGGAGACCCAGTACTTC.

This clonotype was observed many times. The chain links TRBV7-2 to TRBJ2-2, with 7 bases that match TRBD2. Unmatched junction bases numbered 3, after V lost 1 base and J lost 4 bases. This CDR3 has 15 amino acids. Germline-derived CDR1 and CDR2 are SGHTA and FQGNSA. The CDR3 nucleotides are TGTGCCAGCAGCTTAGGAGCGGGACTCACCGGGGAGCTGTTTTTT. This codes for CASSLGAGLTGELFF.

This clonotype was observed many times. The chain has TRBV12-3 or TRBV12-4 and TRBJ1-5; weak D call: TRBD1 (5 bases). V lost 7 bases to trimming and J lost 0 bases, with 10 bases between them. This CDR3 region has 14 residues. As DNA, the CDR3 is TGTGCCAGCACTCAGGGCCATAGCAATCAGCCCCAGCATTTT. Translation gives CASTQGHSNQPQHF.

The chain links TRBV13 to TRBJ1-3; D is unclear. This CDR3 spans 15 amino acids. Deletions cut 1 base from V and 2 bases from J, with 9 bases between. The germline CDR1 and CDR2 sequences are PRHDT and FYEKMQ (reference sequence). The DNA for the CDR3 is TGTGCCAGCAGCTTAGAGTTGGCAGCTGGAAACACCATATATTTT. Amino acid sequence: CASSLELAAGNTIYF. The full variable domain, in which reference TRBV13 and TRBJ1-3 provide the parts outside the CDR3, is AAGVIQSPRHLIKEKRETATLKCYPIPRHDTVYWYQQGPGQDPQFLISFYEKMQSDKGSIPDRFSAQQFSDYHSELNMSSLELGDSALYFCASSLELAAGNTIYFGEGSWLTVV.